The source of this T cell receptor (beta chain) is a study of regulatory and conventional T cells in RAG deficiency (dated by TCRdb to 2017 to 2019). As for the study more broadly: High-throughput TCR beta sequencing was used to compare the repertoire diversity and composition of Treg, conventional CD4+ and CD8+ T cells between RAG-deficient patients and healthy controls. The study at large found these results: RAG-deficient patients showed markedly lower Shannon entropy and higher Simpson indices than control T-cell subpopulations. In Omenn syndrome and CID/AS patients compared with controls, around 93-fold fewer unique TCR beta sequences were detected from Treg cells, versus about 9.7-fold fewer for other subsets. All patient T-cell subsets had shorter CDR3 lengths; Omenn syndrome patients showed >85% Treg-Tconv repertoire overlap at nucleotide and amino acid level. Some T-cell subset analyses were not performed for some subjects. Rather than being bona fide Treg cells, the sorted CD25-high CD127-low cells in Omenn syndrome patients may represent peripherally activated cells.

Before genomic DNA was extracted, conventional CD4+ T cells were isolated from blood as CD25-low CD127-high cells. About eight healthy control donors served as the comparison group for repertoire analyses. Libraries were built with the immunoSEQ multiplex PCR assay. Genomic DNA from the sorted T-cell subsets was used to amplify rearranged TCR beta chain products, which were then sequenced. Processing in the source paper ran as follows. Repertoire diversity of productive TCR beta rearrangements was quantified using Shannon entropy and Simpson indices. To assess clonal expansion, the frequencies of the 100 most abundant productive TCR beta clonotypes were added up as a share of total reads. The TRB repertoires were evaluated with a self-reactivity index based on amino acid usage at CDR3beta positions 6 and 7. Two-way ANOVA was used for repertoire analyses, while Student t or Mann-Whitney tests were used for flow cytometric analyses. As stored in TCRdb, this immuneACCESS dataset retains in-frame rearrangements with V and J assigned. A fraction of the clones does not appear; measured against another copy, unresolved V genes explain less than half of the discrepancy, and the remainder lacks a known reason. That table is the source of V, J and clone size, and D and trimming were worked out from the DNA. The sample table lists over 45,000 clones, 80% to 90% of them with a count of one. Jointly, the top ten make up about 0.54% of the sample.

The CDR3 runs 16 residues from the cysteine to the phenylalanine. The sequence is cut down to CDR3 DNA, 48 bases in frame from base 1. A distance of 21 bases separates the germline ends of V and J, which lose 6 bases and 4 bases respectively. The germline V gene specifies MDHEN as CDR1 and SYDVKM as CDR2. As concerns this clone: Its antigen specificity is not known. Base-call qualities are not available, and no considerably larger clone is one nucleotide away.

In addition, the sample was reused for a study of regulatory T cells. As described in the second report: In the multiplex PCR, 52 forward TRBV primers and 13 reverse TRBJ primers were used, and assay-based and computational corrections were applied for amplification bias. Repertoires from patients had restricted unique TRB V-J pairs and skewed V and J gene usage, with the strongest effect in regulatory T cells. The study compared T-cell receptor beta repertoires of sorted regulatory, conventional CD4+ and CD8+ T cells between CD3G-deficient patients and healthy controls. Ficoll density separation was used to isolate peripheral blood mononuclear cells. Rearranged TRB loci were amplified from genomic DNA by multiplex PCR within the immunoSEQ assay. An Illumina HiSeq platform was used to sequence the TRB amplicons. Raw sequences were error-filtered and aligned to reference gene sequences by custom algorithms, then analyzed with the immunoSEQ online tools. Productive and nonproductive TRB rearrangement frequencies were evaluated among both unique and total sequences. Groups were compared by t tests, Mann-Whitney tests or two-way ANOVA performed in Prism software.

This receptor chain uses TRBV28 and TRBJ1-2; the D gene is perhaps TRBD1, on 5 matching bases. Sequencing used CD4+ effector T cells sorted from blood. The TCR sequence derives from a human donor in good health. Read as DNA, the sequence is TGTGCCAGCAGCCTAACGGGGCGGACACGAGTCTATGGCTACACCTTC. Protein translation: CASSLTGRTRVYGYTF.